The sequence of this TCR beta chain was determined in a study of shared clonotypes between healthy human individuals (dated by TCRdb to the early 2020s). About the full investigation: The cohort included three men and a couple of women between 18 and 49 years of age. Per donor, three plates each were used for CD4 naive and CD4 memory, two for CD8 naive, and one for CD8 memory. To estimate repertoire size and how much clonotype sharing occurs between individuals, the study deeply sequenced the blood TCR repertoires of roughly 5 healthy adults. Libraries were prepared and TCR repertoires were sequenced by different laboratories using diverse techniques, in order to increase sequencing depth and limit assay-specific biases. Leukapheresis yielded between about 0.85 and 9.5 billion PBMCs per donor.

Overall results and qualifications from the work: Incomplete sequencing was indicated by rarefaction of sorted-subset datasets, despite the large sequencing depth. When a few donors were compared, the shared fraction of clonotypes was around 4.6% for naive CD4, 3.5% to 4% for naive CD8, 2% to 2.5% for memory CD4, and 0.35% to 0.4% for memory CD8. The small number of donors limited the genetic and exposure-history diversity represented. Higher generation probabilities were observed for clonotypes shared by all four sorted-subset donors than for non-shared clonotypes. Sampling was restricted to blood, and TCR repertoires in tissues likely differ from the TCR repertoires found in blood. Pairwise subsampling led to the expectation that sequencing depth would affect the degree of clonotype sharing among donors. Naive subsets generally had larger estimated clonotype richness than memory subsets.

The donors were healthy, HIV-negative adults who had no recently reported acute infections or vaccinations. Every donor was a Caucasian adult residing in Nashville, Tennessee, USA. CD4+ T cells were enriched by magnetic negative selection, after which naive cells were positively selected on CD45RA and the negative fraction was taken as the memory subset. Blood was collected by leukapheresis, and PBMCs were isolated by Ficoll-Histopaque density gradient centrifugation and then cryopreserved in liquid nitrogen vapor phase. Analytical flow cytometry was used to check the purity and quantity of each magnetically sorted T cell population. Genomic DNA was isolated from each sorted fraction and quantified by UV absorbance on a Nanodrop 2000c. The germline V gene (reference sequence) gives CDR1 as SEHNR and CDR2 as FQNEAQ. V gives up 5 bases and J gives up 4 bases, and the segment between their germline ends measures 11 bases. The CDR3 measures 14 amino acids from cysteine to phenylalanine. Only the CDR3 DNA stays, 42 bases, in frame from base 1.

TCR CDR3 regions were amplified from genomic DNA by multiplex PCR using the deep immunoSEQ assay. Extracted genomic DNA from each cell subset was distributed evenly across all wells of several immunoSEQ 96-well plates, and each plate was treated as a replicate. Each replicate PCR for sorted subsets received about 220 ng genomic DNA, equal to roughly 33,000 T cell genomes. Purified libraries were measured with a Qubit 3.0 fluorometer, size-checked on a Bioanalyzer 2100, and measured again with the KAPA Library Quantification kit. Every immunoSEQ 96-well plate was sequenced on a separate single-read 150-cycle Illumina NextSeq 550 flow cell. The paper's processing steps were these. Because only junctional sequences without quality scores were contained in the immunoSEQ output, filtering matching that applied to full-length reads could not be performed. To assign V/J genes and CDR3, sequences were annotated using PyIR, a Python wrapper for IgBLAST v1.9, with IMGT germline references. Reads were filtered out if the reads had weak V/J assignments (E-value above 1e-6), no CDR3, stop codons, out-of-frame junctions, or ambiguous translated residues. A V3J clonotype was defined by an identical inferred V gene, J gene, and CDR3 amino acid sequence. The percentage overlap between two repertoires was calculated by dividing the number of shared unique clonotypes by the size of the smaller repertoire. Richness of each repertoire was evaluated using RTK rarefaction, the Chao1 estimator, and Recon v2.1 estimates of unobserved clonotypes. OLGA was used to compute generation probabilities for all TCRbeta clonotypes that the gDNA method yielded from a few donors. Sourced from immuneACCESS, this table was stored by TCRdb with only in-frame sequences that have V and J called. A share of the clones is absent; for the studies checked, an unresolved V gene accounts for under half, and the remainder has no known explanation. V, J and clone size reflect that table, while D and trimming were determined from the DNA. The sample table holds about 2,500,000 clones, of which just over 90% were seen once. In total, the top ten clones hold roughly 0.14% of the sample.

A note on this clone: There is no known antigen for this receptor. No qualities accompany the bases; no much larger clone lies one base away.

The clonotype was recovered from a man aged 18 to 35 in good health. The receptor chain draws on TRBV7-9 and TRBJ1-4; perhaps TRBD1 is the D gene, with 6 bases matching. Material for sequencing was naive CD4+ T cells sorted from blood. This specimen's cell subset or site label, per the study, means: CD45RA+ positively selected. The CDR3 region has the sequence CASSRDRSNEKLFF. The sequence in DNA is TGTGCCAGCAGCCGTGACAGGAGTAATGAAAAACTGTTTTTT.